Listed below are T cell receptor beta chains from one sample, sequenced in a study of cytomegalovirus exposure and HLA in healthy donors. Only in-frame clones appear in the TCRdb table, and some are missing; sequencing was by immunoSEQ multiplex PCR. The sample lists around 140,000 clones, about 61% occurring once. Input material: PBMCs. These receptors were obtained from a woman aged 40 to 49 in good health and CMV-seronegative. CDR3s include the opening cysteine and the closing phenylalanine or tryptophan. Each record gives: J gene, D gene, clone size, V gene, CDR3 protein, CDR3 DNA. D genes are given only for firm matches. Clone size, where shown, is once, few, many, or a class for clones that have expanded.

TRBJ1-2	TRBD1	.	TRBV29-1	CSVENPGTGGDGYTF	TGCAGCGTTGAAAATCCCGGGACAGGGGGCGACGGCTACACCTTC
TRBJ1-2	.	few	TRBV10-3	CAISAERGTNYGYTF	TGTGCCATCAGCGCTGAAAGGGGTACTAACTATGGCTACACCTTC
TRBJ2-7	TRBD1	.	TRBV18	CASSPVGQTYEQYF	TGTGCCAGCTCACCAGTGGGACAGACCTACGAGCAGTACTTC
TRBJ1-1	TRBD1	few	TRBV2	CASTWGQGGTEAFF	TGTGCCAGCACCTGGGGACAGGGAGGGACTGAAGCTTTCTTT
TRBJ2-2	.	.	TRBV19	CASSQIGELFF	TGTGCCAGTAGTCAGATCGGGGAGCTGTTTTTT
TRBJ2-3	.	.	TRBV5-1	CASSLVGSSRYTDTQYF	TGCGCCAGCAGCTTGGTCGGGAGCAGCCGCTACACAGATACGCAGTATTTT
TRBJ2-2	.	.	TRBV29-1	CSVVSSVGTGELFF	TGCAGCGTTGTATCGAGCGTCGGAACCGGGGAGCTGTTTTTT
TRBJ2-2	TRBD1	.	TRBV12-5	CASDPPPGQGNTGELFF	TGTGCTAGTGATCCTCCACCGGGACAGGGGAACACCGGGGAGCTGTTTTTT
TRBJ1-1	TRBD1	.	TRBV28	CASRSQGAPSTEAFF	TGTGCCAGCAGGTCACAGGGGGCGCCGAGCACTGAAGCTTTCTTT
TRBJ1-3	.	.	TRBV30	CAYPSGGTIYF	TGTGCCTATCCCTCCGGGGGCACCATATATTTT
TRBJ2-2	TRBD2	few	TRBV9	CASSVDAGTGGRWAGELFF	TGTGCCAGCAGCGTAGACGCCGGGACGGGGGGGCGCTGGGCCGGGGAGCTGTTTTTT
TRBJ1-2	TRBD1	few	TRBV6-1	CASSEWDSYGYTF	TGTGCCAGCAGTGAATGGGACAGCTATGGCTACACCTTC
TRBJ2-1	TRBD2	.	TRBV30	CAWSVGGGLNEQFF	TGTGCCTGGAGTGTAGGCGGGGGGCTCAATGAGCAGTTCTTC
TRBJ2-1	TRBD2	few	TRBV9	CASSPGTSPLAYNEQFF	TGTGCCAGCAGCCCTGGGACTAGTCCACTCGCCTACAATGAGCAGTTCTTC
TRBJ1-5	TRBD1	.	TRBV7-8	CASSSMTGGSFSNQPQHF	TGTGCCAGCAGCTCCATGACAGGGGGGTCGTTCAGCAATCAGCCCCAGCATTTT
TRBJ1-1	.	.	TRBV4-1	CASSQDRGSTGNTEAFF	TGCGCCAGCAGCCAAGATCGGGGGAGTACAGGCAACACTGAAGCTTTCTTT
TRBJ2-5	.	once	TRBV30	CAWSVSGGQTQYF	TGTGCCTGGAGTGTATCCGGGGGACAGACCCAGTACTTC
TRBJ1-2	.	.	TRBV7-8	CASSLERAGGGYTF	TGTGCCAGCAGCTTGGAGAGGGCGGGAGGAGGCTACACCTTC
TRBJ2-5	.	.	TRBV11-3	CASSRGNQETQYF	TGTGCCAGCAGCAGGGGAAACCAAGAGACCCAGTACTTC
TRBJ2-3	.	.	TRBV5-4	CASSLGGTDTQYF	TGTGCCAGCAGCTTGGGCGGCACAGATACGCAGTATTTT
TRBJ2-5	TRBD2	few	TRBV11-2	CASSLSRGGPAQYF	TGTGCCAGCAGCTTATCGCGCGGGGGACCAGCGCAGTACTTC
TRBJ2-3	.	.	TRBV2	CASSDRGASTDTQYF	TGTGCCAGCAGTGACCGGGGGGCGAGCACAGATACGCAGTATTTT
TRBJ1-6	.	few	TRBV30	CAWSVGGRVNNSPLHF	TGTGCCTGGAGTGTGGGCGGCAGGGTCAATAATTCACCCCTCCACTTT
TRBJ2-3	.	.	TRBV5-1	CASSAALVTTDTQYF	TGCGCCAGCAGCGCCGCCCTAGTGACGACAGATACGCAGTATTTT
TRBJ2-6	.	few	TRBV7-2	CASSPGGSGANVLTF	TGTGCCAGCAGCCCCGGAGGGTCTGGGGCCAACGTCCTGACTTTC
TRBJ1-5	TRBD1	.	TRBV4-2	CASSIGTGGNQPQHF	TGTGCCAGCAGCATCGGGACAGGGGGCAATCAGCCCCAGCATTTT
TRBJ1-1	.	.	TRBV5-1	CASSLRDNRPAEAFF	TGCGCCAGCAGCCTCCGGGACAACCGGCCGGCTGAAGCTTTCTTT
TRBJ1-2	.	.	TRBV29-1	CSVRGGAGYTF	TGCAGCGTGAGGGGGGGCGCGGGCTACACCTTC
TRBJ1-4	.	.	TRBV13	CASSLGPGYEKLFF	TGTGCCAGCAGCTTAGGCCCGGGTTACGAAAAACTGTTTTTT
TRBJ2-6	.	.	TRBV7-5	CARGPLASGANVLTF	TGTGCCAGGGGGCCTTTGGCGTCTGGGGCCAACGTCCTGACTTTC
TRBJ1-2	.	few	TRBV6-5	CASTKGAEYGYTF	TGTGCCAGCACTAAAGGGGCGGAATATGGCTACACCTTC
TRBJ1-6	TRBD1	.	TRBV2	CASSPGQGKGSPLHF	TGTGCCAGCAGCCCGGGACAGGGCAAGGGATCACCCCTCCACTTT
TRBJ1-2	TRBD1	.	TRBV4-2	CASSQAPGTGRYGYTF	TGTGCCAGCAGCCAAGCTCCGGGGACAGGGAGATATGGCTACACCTTC
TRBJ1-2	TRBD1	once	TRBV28	CASSSSGQVNYGYTF	TGTGCCAGCAGTTCATCCGGACAGGTGAACTATGGCTACACCTTC
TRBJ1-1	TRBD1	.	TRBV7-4	CANPGQIKNTEAFF	TGTGCCAACCCGGGACAGATCAAGAACACTGAAGCTTTCTTT
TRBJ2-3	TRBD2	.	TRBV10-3	CAISPMTSGGENTQYF	TGTGCCATCAGCCCCATGACTAGCGGGGGCGAAAATACGCAGTATTTT
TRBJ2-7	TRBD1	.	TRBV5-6	CASSRQGFDEQYF	TGTGCCAGCAGTCGACAGGGTTTCGACGAGCAGTACTTC
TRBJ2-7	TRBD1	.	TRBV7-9	CASSSGTGDYEQYF	TGTGCCAGCAGCTCCGGGACAGGGGACTACGAGCAGTACTTC
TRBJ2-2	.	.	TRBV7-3	CASSSYSTGGELFF	TGTGCCAGCAGCTCATACAGCACAGGGGGGGAGCTGTTTTTT
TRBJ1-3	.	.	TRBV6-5	CASSPGGGNTIYF	TGTGCCAGCAGCCCCGGGGGGGGAAACACCATATATTTT
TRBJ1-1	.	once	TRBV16	CASSQSSGAGVAFF	TGTGCCAGCAGCCAATCATCCGGGGCGGGGGTCGCTTTCTTT
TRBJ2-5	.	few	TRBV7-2	CASSLRGGVRETQYF	TGTGCCAGCAGCCTTCGGGGCGGGGTCAGAGAGACCCAGTACTTC
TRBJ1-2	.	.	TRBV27	CASSQAGRNYGYTF	TGTGCCAGCAGCCAAGCCGGGAGGAACTATGGCTACACCTTC
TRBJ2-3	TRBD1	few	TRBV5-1	CASRPTGTGSGTQYF	TGCGCCAGCAGGCCCACCGGGACAGGGTCAGGTACGCAGTATTTT
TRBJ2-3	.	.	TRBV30	CAWSILSGTQYF	TGTGCCTGGAGTATCCTATCGGGTACGCAGTATTTT
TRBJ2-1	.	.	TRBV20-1	CSVHSGVEQFF	TGCAGTGTCCATAGCGGAGTCGAGCAGTTCTTC
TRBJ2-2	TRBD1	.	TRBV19	CASKQDRGFSGELFF	TGTGCCAGTAAACAGGACAGGGGTTTTTCCGGGGAGCTGTTTTTT
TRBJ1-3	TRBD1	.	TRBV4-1	CASSQDRGQGNTIYF	TGCGCCAGCAGCCAAGACAGGGGGCAAGGAAACACCATATATTTT
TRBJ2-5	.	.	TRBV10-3	CAISTGRGSPWQETQYF	TGTGCCATCAGTACAGGGAGGGGGTCCCCGTGGCAAGAGACCCAGTACTTC
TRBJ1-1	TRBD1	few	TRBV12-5	CASGLMTGWGAIEAFF	TGTGCTAGTGGTTTGATGACAGGGTGGGGGGCGATTGAAGCTTTCTTT